Following are 23 T cell receptor beta chains from one sample sequenced in a study of blood T cell repertoires in COVID-19 (dated by TCRdb to 2018 to 2021). The method was the immunoSEQ multiplex PCR assay. Drawn from immuneACCESS, this table holds only the in-frame rearrangements with V and J called that TCRdb kept. Clones are partly lost; checked studies trace under half to an unresolved V gene and leave the rest unexplained. This sample holds about 260,000 clones; just under 90% were observed only once. The top ten clonotypes cover around 1% of the sample. Sequenced material: PBMCs or T cells enriched from blood (not recorded which). The receptor source for this set is a man aged 45 to 65 who had been exposed to COVID-19.

V usage is TRBV5-1 and J usage is TRBJ1-2; 7 bases align to TRBD1. Trimming removed 3 bases from V and 8 bases from J; junction bases left unmatched: 7. The V gene's germline CDR1 is SGHRS and CDR2 YFSETQ. This CDR3 spans 13 amino acids. The CDR3 reads CASSSDRASGYTF. In nucleotides, the CDR3 is TGCGCCAGCAGCTCCGACAGGGCGAGCGGCTACACCTTC.

The chain recombines TRBV24-1 with TRBJ2-1; D is uncertain. V lost 4 bases and J lost 6, with 12 bases in between. Germline V lookup: CDR1 KGHDR, CDR2 SFDVKD. The CDR3 is 14 amino acids. CDR3 region: CATSDPLGRNEQFF. The CDR3 region has the DNA TGTGCCACCAGTGACCCTCTGGGCCGCAATGAGCAGTTCTTC.

The chain joins TRBV29-1 to TRBJ1-1; 9 bases align to TRBD1. CDR1 and CDR2 (germline): SQVTM, ANQGSEA. The CDR3 is 13 residues long. The V and J ends lost 3 bases and 5 bases, in that order; junction bases with no gene match: 4. CDR3 in DNA: TGCAGCGTTGAGAGTGGGACAGGGACTGAAGCTTTCTTT. Its translation: CSVESGTGTEAFF. Based on the CDR3 plus reference TRBV29-1 and TRBJ1-1, the full variable domain is SAVISQKPSRDICQRGTSLTIQCQVDSQVTMMFWYRQQPGQSLTLIATANQGSEATYESGFVIDKFPISRPNLTFSTLTVSNMSPEDSSIYLCSVESGTGTEAFFGQGTRLTVV.

V usage is TRBV7-9 and J usage is TRBJ1-2; 8 bases align to TRBD1. The CDR3 sequence is 14 residues long. Unmatched junction bases numbered 8, after V lost 3 bases and J lost 8 bases. CDR1 and CDR2 (germline): SEHNR, FQNEAQ (reference sequence). The CDR3 region has the DNA TGTGCCAGCAGCTTCACAGGACAGGGAACGGGCTACACCTTC. It specifies CASSFTGQGTGYTF.

V gene TRBV5-1 combines with J gene TRBJ1-1; 7 bases line up with TRBD1. This CDR3 contains 15 residues. Germline CDR1 and CDR2: SGHRS and YFSETQ. Unmatched junction bases numbered 4, after V lost 2 bases and J lost 0 bases. CDR3 sequence reads: CASSFLGGMNTEAFF. The CDR3 nucleotides read TGCGCCAGCAGCTTCCTAGGGGGCATGAACACTGAAGCTTTCTTT.

V is TRBV10-3 and J is TRBJ2-3, with TRBD1 identical over 7 bases. V trimming: 4 bases; J trimming: 7 bases; junction bases outside the gene matches: 14. The germline V gene encodes CDR1 ENHRY and CDR2 SYGVKD. The CDR3 is 16 residues long. CDR3 sequence (DNA): TGTGCCATCAGTGGAGGGGGCGTTATATTTGGGCATACGCAGTATTTT. Translated, it gives CAISGGGVIFGHTQYF.

This clone has more than one count but fewer than ten. The chain links TRBV2 to TRBJ2-1; tentatively, D is TRBD1 (5 bases). Looked up from germline, CDR1 is SNHLY and CDR2 is FYNNEI. The CDR3 is made up of 15 amino acids. The V end was cut by 7 bases, the J end by 9 bases, with 22 bases between. In DNA, the CDR3 is TGTGCCAGCACTTTAGGGGCCCAGATTCCTACTGAGCAGTTCTTC. Translating it yields CASTLGAQIPTEQFF.

This clone was detected only once. The gene calls are TRBV5-1 and TRBJ2-6, with D perhaps TRBD2 (6 bases). Trimming stripped 1 base from V and 11 bases from J, with 19 bases between. The CDR3 has 16 residues. The germline CDR1 and CDR2 sequences are SGHRS and YFSETQ. The CDR3 region is CASSLRKARGYDVLTF. CDR3 coding DNA: TGCGCCAGCAGCTTGAGAAAAGCCCGGGGGTACGACGTCCTGACTTTC.

The rearrangement uses TRBV5-1 and TRBJ2-1; 7 nucleotides line up with TRBD2. The CDR3 is 16 residues long. J was trimmed by 2 bases and V by 2 bases; bases with no gene match: 7. Germline V lookup: CDR1 SGHRS, CDR2 YFSETQ. Here the CDR3 DNA reads TGCGCCAGCAGCTTCGATCCGGGGGGAACCTACAATGAGCAGTTCTTC. Amino acid sequence: CASSFDPGGTYNEQFF.

As to this clone: Other DNA sequences in the same sample also yield this CDR3. The chain is built from TRBV7-9 and TRBJ2-5; D is undetermined. Trimming pared 1 base from V and 4 bases from J, leaving 10 bases between. The germline V gene encodes CDR1 SEHNR and CDR2 FQNEAQ (reference sequence). The CDR3 totals 14 residues. CDR3 residues: CASSLGLAAETQYF. CDR3 DNA: TGTGCCAGCAGCTTAGGGTTGGCGGCAGAGACCCAGTACTTC.

This chain joins TRBV19 and TRBJ1-1, with D perhaps matching TRBD1 (6 bases). Germline CDR1 and CDR2: LNHDA and SQIVND (reference sequence). CDR3 size: 13 residues. V lost 3 bases and J lost 11, with 16 bases in between. CDR3 sequence: CASSITDSQVAFF. The CDR3 nucleotides are TGTGCCAGTAGTATTACGGACAGTCAGGTGGCTTTCTTT.

The J gene is TRBJ1-5, the V gene TRBV12-2; the table's D call, TRBD1, was not checked against the DNA. TRBV12-2 represents a pseudogene. CDR3 length: 19 residues. This CDR3 is CASRPTFTGFPYSNQPQHF. Written as DNA, the CDR3 is TGTGCAAGTCGCCCAACCTTTACAGGGTTCCCTTATAGCAATCAGCCCCAGCATTTT.

The V gene is TRBV5-1, the J gene TRBJ2-5, with D maybe TRBD1 (5 bases). From germline, CDR1 is SGHRS and CDR2 YFSETQ. CDR3 length: 12 residues. Trimming removed 2 bases from V and 5 bases from J, with 7 bases in between. CDR3 DNA: TGCGCCAGCAGCTTACAGGTTGAGACCCAGTACTTC. Its protein product is CASSLQVETQYF.

The V gene is TRBV5-1, the J gene TRBJ2-5; 11 nucleotides agree with TRBD1. CDR3 size: 15 residues. Germline values: CDR1 SGHRS, CDR2 YFSETQ. The J segment lost 3 bases and the V segment lost 2 bases, leaving 3 bases of the junction unmatched. The CDR3 loop is CASSLGDRGEETQYF. CDR3 in DNA: TGCGCCAGCAGCTTAGGGGACAGGGGGGAAGAGACCCAGTACTTC.

The gene calls are TRBV24-1 and TRBJ1-2; the D is unclear. Germline V CDR1 and CDR2: KGHDR, SFDVKD. Between the trimmed V and J ends, which lost 2 bases and 10 bases, there was a span of 16 bases. The CDR3 has 14 amino acids. The CDR3 loop is CATSDSDGVADYTF. The CDR3, as DNA: TGTGCCACCAGTGATTCCGACGGAGTTGCGGACTACACCTTC.

The chain is built from TRBV6-5 and TRBJ2-3; TRBD2 agrees at 7 bases. There are 14 residues in the CDR3. The germline gives CDR1 MNHEY, CDR2 SVGAGI. V shed 2 bases, J shed 5 bases, and the junction held 4 bases outside the gene matches. CDR3 loop: CASSYTSAVDTQYF. CDR3 DNA: TGTGCCAGCAGTTACACTAGCGCCGTAGATACGCAGTATTTT.

This clone was found once. V and J are TRBV9 and TRBJ2-3, with 10 bases aligning to TRBD2. CDR1 is SGDLS and CDR2 is YYNGEE in the germline V gene. J was trimmed by 2 bases and V by 0 bases; bases with no gene match: 3. The CDR3 extends over 16 amino acids. CDR3 in DNA: TGTGCCAGCAGCGTAGGACTAGCGGGCATCACAGATACGCAGTATTTT. Translating it yields CASSVGLAGITDTQYF.

The count of this clone is one. The gene calls are TRBV28 and TRBJ2-1, with D possibly being TRBD2 (6 bases). Trimming cost V 4 bases and J 10 bases, with 17 bases left between them. The length of the CDR3 is 14 residues. Per germline, CDR1 MDHEN and CDR2 SYDVKM. The CDR3 protein is CASSSPPGVQEQFF. CDR3 nucleotide sequence: TGTGCCAGCAGTTCCCCACCGGGGGTACAGGAGCAGTTCTTC.

This sequence joins TRBV19 and TRBJ1-5; D gene ambiguous. The V and J ends lost 3 bases and 4 bases respectively, with 7 bases between them. This CDR3 is built from 13 residues. CDR1 and CDR2 (germline): LNHDA, SQIVND (reference sequence). The CDR3 sequence: CASSISVNQPQHF. CDR3 DNA sequence: TGTGCCAGTAGTATCTCTGTTAATCAGCCCCAGCATTTT.

CDR3 loop: CASSRDSQETQYF. CDR3 coding DNA: TGTGCCAGCAGCCGGGACAGCCAAGAGACCCAGTACTTC. The J gene is TRBJ2-5, the V gene TRBV7-3; 7 nucleotides align to TRBD1. The CDR3 loop spans 13 amino acids. From germline, CDR1 is SGHTA and CDR2 FQGTGA. With 5 bases clipped from V and 1 base from J, the junction kept 1 base outside the gene matches.

V gene TRBV2 combines with J gene TRBJ2-7; weak D call: TRBD1 (5 bases). Germline V gene lookup returns CDR1 SNHLY and CDR2 FYNNEI. The V gene lost 6 bases and the J gene lost 5 bases, with 17 bases spanning the gap. The CDR3 has 14 amino acids. CDR3 DNA: TGTGCCAGCAGCCGCTCAGGGTATTACGACGAGCAGTACTTC. It encodes CASSRSGYYDEQYF.

The chain recombines TRBV15 with TRBJ2-1, with 7 bases aligning to TRBD1. The CDR3 is 13 amino acids. Germline V CDR1 and CDR2: LNHNV, YYDKDF (reference sequence). The junction had 1 base not matched to a gene; V was cut back by 0 bases and J by 8 bases. CDR3 coding DNA: TGTGCCACCAGCAGAGAACAGGGGCATGAGCAGTTCTTC. Residues: CATSREQGHEQFF. The full variable domain, in which reference TRBV15 and TRBJ2-1 provide the parts outside the CDR3, is DAMVIQNPRYQVTQFGKPVTLSCSQTLNHNVMYWYQQKSSQAPKLLFHYYDKDFNNEADTPDNFQSRRPNTSFCFLDIRSPGLGDTAMYLCATSREQGHEQFFGPGTRLTVL.

V gene TRBV18 combines with J gene TRBJ1-1, with D hard to call. The V end lost 4 bases, the J end lost 6 bases, and 12 bases lay between the germline ends. Germline lookup yields CDR1 KGHSH and CDR2 LQKENI. The CDR3 consists of 13 residues. The CDR3 sequence: CASSRVEQAEAFF. CDR3 nucleotide sequence: TGTGCCAGCTCACGCGTCGAGCAGGCTGAAGCTTTCTTT. Full variable domain (remainder filled in from reference TRBV18 and TRBJ1-1): NAGVMQNPRHLVRRRGQEARLRCSPMKGHSHVYWYRQLPEEGLKFMVYLQKENIIDESGMPKERFSAEFPKEGPSILRIQQVVRGDSAAYFCASSRVEQAEAFFGQGTRLTVV.